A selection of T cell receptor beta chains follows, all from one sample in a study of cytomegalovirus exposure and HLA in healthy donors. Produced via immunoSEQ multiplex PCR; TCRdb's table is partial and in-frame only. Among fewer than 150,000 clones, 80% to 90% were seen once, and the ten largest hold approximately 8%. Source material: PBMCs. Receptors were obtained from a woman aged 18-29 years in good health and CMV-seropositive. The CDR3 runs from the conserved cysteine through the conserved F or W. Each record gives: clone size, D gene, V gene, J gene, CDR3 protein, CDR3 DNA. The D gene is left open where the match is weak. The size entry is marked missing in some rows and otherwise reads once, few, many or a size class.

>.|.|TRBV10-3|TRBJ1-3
CAIWQGRGGNTIYF
TGTGCCATCTGGCAGGGTAGGGGAGGAAACACCATATATTTT
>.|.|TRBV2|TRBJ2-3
CASREVTDTQYF
TGTGCCAGCAGAGAGGTCACAGATACGCAGTATTTT
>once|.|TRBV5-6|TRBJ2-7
CASSFGTQTYEQYF
TGTGCCAGCAGCTTTGGGACACAGACCTACGAGCAGTACTTC
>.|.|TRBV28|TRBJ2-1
CASSLASGPYNEQFF
TGTGCCAGCAGTTTAGCGAGCGGCCCTTACAATGAGCAGTTCTTC
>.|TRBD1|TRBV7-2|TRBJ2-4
CASSSDRVGIQYF
TGTGCCAGCAGCTCGGACAGGGTAGGAATTCAGTACTTC
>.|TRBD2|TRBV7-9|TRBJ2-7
CASSLSYGLAGGTYEQYF
TGTGCCAGCAGCTTATCCTATGGACTAGCGGGGGGTACTTACGAGCAGTACTTC
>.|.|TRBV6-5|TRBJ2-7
CASSYSRSSYEQYF
TGTGCCAGCAGTTACTCGAGGAGCTCCTACGAGCAGTACTTC
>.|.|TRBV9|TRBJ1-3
CASSVEGGPGNTIYF
TGTGCCAGCAGCGTAGAAGGAGGACCTGGAAACACCATATATTTT
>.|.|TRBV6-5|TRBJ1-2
CASRPTANYGYTF
TGTGCCAGCAGGCCGACAGCGAACTATGGCTACACCTTC
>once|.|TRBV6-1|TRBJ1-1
CASSENRAEGSEAFF
TGTGCCAGCAGTGAAAACCGGGCTGAGGGTTCTGAAGCTTTCTTT
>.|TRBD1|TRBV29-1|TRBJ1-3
CSVDRAVGNTIYF
TGCAGCGTGGACAGGGCAGTAGGAAACACCATATATTTT
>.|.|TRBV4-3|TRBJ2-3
CASSQDLVAGRTDTQYF
TGCGCCAGCAGCCAAGATTTGGTGGCTGGTCGCACAGATACGCAGTATTTT
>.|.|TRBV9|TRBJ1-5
CASSVDRQGKPQHF
TGTGCCAGCAGCGTAGACCGGCAGGGGAAGCCCCAGCATTTT
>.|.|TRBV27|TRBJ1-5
CASRPREGGNQPQHF
TGTGCCAGCAGACCGAGGGAAGGAGGCAATCAGCCCCAGCATTTT
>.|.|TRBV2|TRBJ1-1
CASRRRGDYDTEAFF
TGTGCCAGCAGAAGGCGTGGAGATTATGACACTGAAGCTTTCTTT
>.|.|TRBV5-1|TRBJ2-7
CASSLAEGVTQYF
TGCGCCAGCAGCTTGGCCGAGGGGGTTACGCAGTACTTC
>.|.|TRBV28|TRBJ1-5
CASSLWGRDQPQHF
TGTGCCAGCAGTTTATGGGGGAGGGATCAGCCCCAGCATTTT
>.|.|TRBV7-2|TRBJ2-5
CASSLGLHKETQYF
TGTGCCAGCAGCTTAGGACTCCATAAAGAGACCCAGTACTTC
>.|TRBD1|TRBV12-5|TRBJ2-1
CASGQGQVDNEQFF
TGTGCTAGTGGTCAAGGACAGGTAGACAATGAGCAGTTCTTC
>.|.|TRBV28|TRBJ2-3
CASRYADTQYF
TGTGCCAGCAGATATGCAGATACGCAGTATTTT
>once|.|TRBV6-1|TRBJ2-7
CASSEGWGHNEQYF
TGTGCCAGCAGTGAAGGATGGGGCCACAACGAGCAGTACTTC